The rows below give T cell receptor beta chains drawn from one sample of a study of glioma-infiltrating T cells. TCRdb redid the calling of the multiplex PCR reads with MiXCR, one entry per CDR3 protein. The sample shows more than 300,000 distinct CDR3 sequences, around 45% of them seen only once. The sequenced sample was glioma tissue, nonneoplastic brain tissue, or PBMCs (not recorded which). The source of these receptors is a human donor with low-grade glioma or glioblastoma, undergoing nonglioma brain surgery, or in good health (not recorded which). CDR3s include the opening cysteine and the closing phenylalanine or tryptophan. D genes are given only for firm matches. Some rows mark clone size as missing; the rest say once, few, many or name a class of expanded clone.

V,size,J,D,DNA,CDR3
TRBV27,many,TRBJ2-3,NA,TGTGCCAGCAGTTTAATCGGCTTTGAGCGGATCACAGATACGCAGTATTTT,CASSLIGFERITDTQYF
TRBV20-1,NA,TRBJ2-2,NA,TGCAGTGCTAGAGACTGGGAAAACCGATACACCGGAGAGCTGTTTTTT,CSARDWENRYTGELFF
TRBV15,NA,TRBJ2-1,NA,TGTGCCACCACCAGGCGAAGCAGCAATGAGCAGTTCTTC,CATTRRSSNEQFF
TRBV4-3,few,TRBJ2-1,NA,TGCGCCAGCAGCCAAGAGATCGGGGGAGATGAGCAGTTCTTC,CASSQEIGGDEQFF
TRBV6-2/TRBV6-3,many,TRBJ2-7,TRBD2,TGTGCCAGCAGTCCGGGACTACCGGTAGCCCACGAGCAGTACTTC,CASSPGLPVAHEQYF
TRBV10-2,NA,TRBJ1-1,NA,TGTGCCACCGGACAGTCCAACACTGAAGCTTTCTTT,CATGQSNTEAFF
TRBV6-6,many,TRBJ2-1,NA,TGTGCCAGCAGTTACTCTAGCAATGAGCAGTTCTTC,CASSYSSNEQFF
TRBV7-2,NA,TRBJ1-5,NA,TGTGCCAGCAGCTTAATGTGGGGGGCGCGGAATCAGCCCCAGCATTTT,CASSLMWGARNQPQHF
TRBV20-1,NA,TRBJ1-4,NA,TGCAGTGCGACCCCCGGAGTCAATGAAAAACTGTTTTTT,CSATPGVNEKLFF
TRBV27,many,TRBJ1-6,NA,TGTGCCAGCAGTTTAGGCCTGAAGGACTCACCCCTCCACTTT,CASSLGLKDSPLHF
TRBV6-1,many,TRBJ1-1,TRBD1,TGTGCCATTCGACAGGGACAGAACACTGAAGCTTTCTTT,CAIRQGQNTEAFF
TRBV25-1,few,TRBJ2-2,NA,TGTGCCAGCAGGGATGGGGGGGCGCACCGGGAGCTGTTTTTT,CASRDGGAHRELFF
TRBV20-1,few,TRBJ1-4,NA,TGCAGTGCTAGGTCAGGAAATGAAAAACTGTTTTTT,CSARSGNEKLFF
TRBV4-1,NA,TRBJ2-7,TRBD2,TGCGCCAGCAGCCAAGAATGGACTAGCAGCTACGAGCAGTACTTC,CASSQEWTSSYEQYF
TRBV6-1,few,TRBJ1-2,TRBD1,TGTGCCACCGAGAAGGGGACAGGAATATATGGCTACACCTTC,CATEKGTGIYGYTF
TRBV6-4,NA,TRBJ1-5,NA,TGTGCCAGCAGTGACTCAGAGGGACAGCCCCAGCATTTT,CASSDSEGQPQHF
TRBV6-1,many,TRBJ2-3,NA,TGTGCCAGCAGTGAGGAACGGGACCCGCGTGGAGATACGCAGTATTTT,CASSEERDPRGDTQYF
TRBV20-1,many,TRBJ2-7,NA,TGCAGTGCTAGGGACCCCAACAGCGGCTACGAGCAGTACTTC,CSARDPNSGYEQYF
TRBV5-4,NA,TRBJ2-2,TRBD1,TGTGCCAGCAGTGCCCCGGGACAGGGCCCCACCGGGGAGCTGTTTTTT,CASSAPGQGPTGELFF